This TCR beta chain was observed in a study of control samples from healthy donors and cancer patients. Trimming took off 1 base at V and 3 bases at J, with 10 bases between the two ends. Looked up from germline, CDR1 is SGHDT and CDR2 is YYEEEE. CDR3 length: 14 residues. The data were produced by immunoSEQ multiplex PCR, yet TCRdb's version contains in-frame clones alone and is incomplete. The sample lists about 120,000 clones, approximately 94% occurring once. This clone was detected only a few times. Specimen: PBMCs. J is TRBJ1-1 and V is TRBV5-6; the D gene is possibly TRBD1 (5 bases). The source of this sequence is a man aged 50 to 59 with head and neck cancer. CDR3 in amino acids: CASSLKQGYTEAFF. For the CDR3, the DNA is TGTGCCAGCAGCTTGAAGCAGGGTTACACTGAAGCTTTCTTT.